This T cell receptor beta chain was sequenced during a study of blood T cell repertoires in COVID-19. TCRdb's copy holds only in-frame clones and misses some; the assay was immunoSEQ multiplex PCR. The repertoire holds 150,000 or so clones, with roughly 90% as singletons. Trimming took off 6 bases at V and 8 bases at J, with 13 bases between the two ends. The CDR3 sequence is 11 residues long. Germline CDR1 and CDR2: DFQATT and SNEGSKA (reference sequence). Patients from Seattle were sampled longitudinally, starting during active infection. The V call is TRBV20-1, the J call TRBJ1-2; D unclear. The receptor's source is a man aged 25 to 45 with COVID-19, enrolled during active disease. Sequenced sample: peripheral blood. The CDR3 region is CSAHRTGGYTF. The CDR3 bases are TGCAGTGCCCATAGAACGGGAGGCTACACCTTC.